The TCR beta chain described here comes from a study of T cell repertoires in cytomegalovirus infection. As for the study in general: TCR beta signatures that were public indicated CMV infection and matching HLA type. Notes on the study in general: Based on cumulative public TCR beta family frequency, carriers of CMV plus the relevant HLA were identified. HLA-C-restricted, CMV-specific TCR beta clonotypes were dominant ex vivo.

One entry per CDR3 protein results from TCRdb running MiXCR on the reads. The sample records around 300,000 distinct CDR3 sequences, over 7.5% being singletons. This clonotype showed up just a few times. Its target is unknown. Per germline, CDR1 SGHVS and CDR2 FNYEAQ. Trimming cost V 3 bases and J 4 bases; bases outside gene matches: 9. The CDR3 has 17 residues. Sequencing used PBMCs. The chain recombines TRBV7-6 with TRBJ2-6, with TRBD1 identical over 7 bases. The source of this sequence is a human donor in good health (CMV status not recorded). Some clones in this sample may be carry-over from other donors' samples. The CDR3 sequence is CASSFGTVASGANVLTF. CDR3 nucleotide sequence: TGTGCCAGCAGCTTTGGGACAGTTGCCTCCGGGGCCAACGTCCTGACTTTC.